The following is a TCR beta chain sequence with its context. Its target is unknown. The sample originates from a study of response to subunit inactivated influenza vaccine. Broader study findings: Authors suggested each seasonal influenza vaccination recruits few new T cells.

The germline gives CDR1 MNHEY, CDR2 SVGAGI. The CDR3 sequence is 15 residues long. V lost 0 bases to trimming and J lost 9 bases, with 14 bases between them. TCRdb recomputed calls from the RT-PCR reads with MiXCR, one row per CDR3 protein. The sample contains hundreds of thousands of distinct CDR3 sequences, over 9.5% of which appear only once. This TCR was recovered from a man aged 50 to 59 who received an inactivated influenza vaccine. The specimen was PBMCs from blood, collected on the day of vaccination. This chain uses TRBV6-5 with TRBJ1-4; D is perhaps TRBD1 (6 bases). CDR3 protein: CASSYSTGQVQKLFF. The CDR3 DNA sequence: TGTGCCAGCAGTTACTCGACAGGCCAGGTTCAAAAACTGTTTTTT.